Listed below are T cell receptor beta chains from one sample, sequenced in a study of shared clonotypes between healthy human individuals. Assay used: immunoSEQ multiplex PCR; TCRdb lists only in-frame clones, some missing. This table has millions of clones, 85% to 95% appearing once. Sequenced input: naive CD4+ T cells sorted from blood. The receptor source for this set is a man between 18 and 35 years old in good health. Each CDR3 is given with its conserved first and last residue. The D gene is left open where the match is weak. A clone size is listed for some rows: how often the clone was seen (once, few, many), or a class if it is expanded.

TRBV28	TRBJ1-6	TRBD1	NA	CASGTGGMGQFSPLHF	TGTGCCAGCGGGACAGGGGGCATGGGTCAATTTTCACCCCTCCACTTT
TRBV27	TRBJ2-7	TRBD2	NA	CASRPRTSGRKQYF	TGTGCCAGTCGACCTAGGACTAGCGGGAGGAAGCAGTACTTC
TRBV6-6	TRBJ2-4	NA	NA	CASSSTTWSAKNIQYF	TGTGCCAGCAGTTCTACTACGTGGTCGGCCAAAAACATTCAGTACTTC
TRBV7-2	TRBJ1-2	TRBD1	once	CASSFLQGASGYTF	TGTGCCAGCAGCTTTCTACAGGGGGCAAGTGGCTACACCTTC
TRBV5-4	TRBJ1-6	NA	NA	CASSLEVAWGNSPLHF	TGTGCCAGCAGCTTGGAAGTAGCCTGGGGCAATTCACCCCTCCACTTT
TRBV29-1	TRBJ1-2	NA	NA	CSVDSGLGSYTF	TGCAGCGTTGATTCGGGTTTGGGGAGCTACACCTTC
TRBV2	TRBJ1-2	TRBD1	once	CASSEEMGQGKGYTF	TGTGCCAGCAGTGAAGAAATGGGACAGGGGAAGGGCTACACCTTC
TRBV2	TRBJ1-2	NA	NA	CASSDPNRRDFTNYGYTF	TGTGCCAGCAGTGACCCCAACAGGCGAGACTTTACGAACTATGGCTACACCTTC
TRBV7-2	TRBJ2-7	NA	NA	CASSFDSYEQYF	TGTGCCAGCAGCTTTGATTCCTACGAGCAGTACTTC
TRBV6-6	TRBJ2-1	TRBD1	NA	CASSPPGTGDPGEQFF	TGTGCCAGCAGCCCACCCGGGACAGGGGATCCAGGTGAGCAGTTCTTC
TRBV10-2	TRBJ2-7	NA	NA	CASSGFTRLYHEQYF	TGCGCCAGCAGTGGGTTTACTCGCCTCTACCACGAGCAGTACTTC
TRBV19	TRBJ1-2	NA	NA	CASTRAGLGDGYTF	TGTGCCAGTACCAGGGCGGGGCTTGGTGATGGCTACACCTTC
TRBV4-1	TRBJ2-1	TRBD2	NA	CASSQDGILAGGFIDEQFF	TGCGCCAGCAGCCAAGATGGGATTCTAGCGGGAGGGTTTATCGATGAGCAGTTCTTC
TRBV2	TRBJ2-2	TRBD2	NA	CASRSGTSGNTGELFF	TGTGCCAGCAGGTCCGGGACTAGCGGGAACACCGGGGAGCTGTTTTTT
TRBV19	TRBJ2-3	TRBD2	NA	CASSRASGIRDTQYF	TGTGCCAGTAGTAGGGCTAGCGGGATACGAGATACGCAGTATTTT